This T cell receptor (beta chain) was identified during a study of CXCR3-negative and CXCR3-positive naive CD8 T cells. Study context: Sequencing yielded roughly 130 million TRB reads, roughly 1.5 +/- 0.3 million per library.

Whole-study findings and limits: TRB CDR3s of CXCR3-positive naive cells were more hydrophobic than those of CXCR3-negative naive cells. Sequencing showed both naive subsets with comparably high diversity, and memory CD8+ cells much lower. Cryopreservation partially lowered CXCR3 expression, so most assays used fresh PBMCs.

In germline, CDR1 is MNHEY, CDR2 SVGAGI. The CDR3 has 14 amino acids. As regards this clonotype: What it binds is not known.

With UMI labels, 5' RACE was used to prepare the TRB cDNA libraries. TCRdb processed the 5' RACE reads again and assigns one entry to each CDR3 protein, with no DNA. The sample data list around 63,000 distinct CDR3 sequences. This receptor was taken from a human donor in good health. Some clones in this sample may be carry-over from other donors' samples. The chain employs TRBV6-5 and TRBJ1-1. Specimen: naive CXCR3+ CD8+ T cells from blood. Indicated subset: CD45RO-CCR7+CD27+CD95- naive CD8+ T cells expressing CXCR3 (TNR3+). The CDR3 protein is CASSYATGITEAFF.